This TCR beta chain was captured in a study of T-cell memory formation after mild COVID-19. General study findings and limits: Day 15 to 85 contracting clones showed balanced CD4/CD8; day 15 to 37 expanders favored CD4+. Clones that contracted clustered mainly in CM and EM if CD4+ and in EMRA if CD8+.

Per germline, CDR1 MNHNY and CDR2 SVGAGI (reference sequence). This CDR3 has 15 amino acids. Between the trimmed V and J ends, which lost 0 bases and 0 bases, there was a span of 9 bases. TCRdb fed the 5' RACE reads into MiXCR, producing one record per CDR3 protein. This table holds 450,000 to 700,000 distinct CDR3 sequences, more than 15% found once. This clonotype showed up just a few times. The antigen is undetermined. Sequenced material: PBMCs or a T cell subset sorted from them (not recorded which). V and J are TRBV6-6 and TRBJ2-7; the D gene is possibly TRBD1 (5 bases). The origin of this receptor is an adult woman who had mild COVID-19 (a few samples of this study predate the infection). Cell type and time point are not known. This CDR3 is CASSYSTAYSYEQYF. As DNA, the CDR3 is TGTGCCAGCAGTTACTCGACAGCCTACTCCTACGAGCAGTACTTC.